The 11 T cell receptor beta chains reported below all come from one sample, sequenced in a study of blood T cell repertoires in COVID-19. Profiled with immunoSEQ multiplex PCR; TCRdb holds only in-frame clones, not every one. The table includes around 170,000 clones, around 83% detected once. The sample taken for sequencing was peripheral blood. Receptors were obtained from a woman aged 25 to 39 with active or convalescent COVID-19.

The V and J genes are TRBV30 and TRBJ2-7; 7 bases line up with TRBD1. This CDR3 is 12 amino acids long. The ends lost 4 bases at V and 4 bases at J; junction bases unmatched: 4. Per the germline V gene, CDR1 is GTSNPN and CDR2 is SVGIG (reference sequence). The CDR3 spells CAWKQGLYEQYF. CDR3 bases: TGTGCCTGGAAACAGGGGCTATACGAGCAGTACTTC.

The CDR3 region is CASSSDSFNYGYTF. The CDR3 nucleotides read TGTGCCAGCAGTTCTGACAGTTTTAACTATGGCTACACCTTC. The chain recombines TRBV6-5 with TRBJ1-2; perhaps TRBD1 as D (5 bases). Germline-derived CDR1 and CDR2 are MNHEY and SVGAGI. The CDR3 spans 14 residues. The V and J ends lost 4 bases and 1 base respectively, with 10 bases between them.

The chain carries TRBV11-2 and TRBJ2-5; unclear D gene. Trimming shortened V by 4 bases and J by 2 bases, and 11 bases separated the two germline ends. Germline CDR1 reads SGHAT; CDR2 reads FQNNGV. This CDR3 is 14 amino acids long. For the CDR3, the DNA is TGTGCCAGCAGCTCTTTCGGTAGACAAGAGACCCAGTACTTC. It encodes CASSSFGRQETQYF.

J is TRBJ2-7 and V is TRBV5-1; TRBD1 matches at 9 bases. V was pared by 0 bases and J by 3 bases, with 7 bases of the junction left unmatched. Germline V gene data show CDR1 as SGHRS and CDR2 as YFSETQ. The CDR3 is 16 amino acids. The CDR3 spells CASSLGFGTGNYEQYF. The CDR3 region has the DNA TGCGCCAGCAGCTTGGGTTTTGGGACAGGGAACTACGAGCAGTACTTC.

This sequence joins TRBV5-1 and TRBJ2-1, with 13 bases lining up with TRBD2. The CDR3 runs 15 residues. The germline V gene encodes CDR1 SGHRS and CDR2 YFSETQ. V dropped 4 bases and J dropped 5; count of bases not matched to a gene: 3. This chain's CDR3 is CASSRTSGGDNEQFF. CDR3 sequence (DNA): TGCGCCAGCAGCCGTACTAGCGGGGGGGACAATGAGCAGTTCTTC.

The gene calls are TRBV9 and TRBJ1-4; unclear D gene. V was clipped by 1 base and J by 7 bases, with 11 bases between them. Germline V gene data show CDR1 as SGDLS and CDR2 as YYNGEE. This CDR3 is 14 amino acids long. CDR3: CASSVTTSGEKLFF. DNA of the CDR3: TGTGCCAGCAGCGTAACTACCTCGGGTGAAAAACTGTTTTTT. The full variable domain, its missing parts supplied by reference TRBV9 and TRBJ1-4, is DSGVTQTPKHLITATGQRVTLRCSPRSGDLSVYWYQQSLDQGLQFLIQYYNGEERAKGNILERFSAQQFPDLHSELNLSSLELGDSALYFCASSVTTSGEKLFFGSGTQLSVL.

The chain uses TRBV28 and TRBJ2-4; 12 bases line up with TRBD1. The J segment lost 8 bases and the V segment lost 5 bases, leaving 4 bases of the junction unmatched. Per the germline V gene, CDR1 is MDHEN and CDR2 is SYDVKM. CDR3 length: 14 amino acids. The CDR3 is CASSLGTGGDIQYF. The CDR3 region has the DNA TGTGCCAGCAGTCTCGGGACAGGGGGCGACATTCAGTACTTC.

The chain is built from TRBV6-5 and TRBJ2-7, with D possibly TRBD2 on 5 matching bases. CDR1 and CDR2 from the germline V gene are MNHEY and SVGAGI. V was trimmed by 6 bases and J by 4 bases, leaving 16 bases between them. The CDR3 contains 14 residues. The DNA for the CDR3 is TGTGCCAGCAGACCCCTCGGGATACAATACGAGCAGTACTTC. Translation: CASRPLGIQYEQYF.

V and J are TRBV18 and TRBJ1-6, with TRBD1 as a possible D gene (5 bases). The CDR3 is 13 amino acids. CDR1 is KGHSH and CDR2 is LQKENI in the germline V gene. Trimming left V 4 bases short and J 6 bases short, with 7 bases between. The CDR3 is CASSLDSNSPLHF. The CDR3 DNA is TGTGCCAGCTCACTCGACAGTAATTCACCCCTCCACTTT.

V is TRBV29-1 and J is TRBJ2-3; TRBD2 aligns across 9 bases. There are 14 residues in the CDR3. Per the germline V gene, CDR1 is SQVTM and CDR2 is ANQGSEA. V lost 2 bases and J lost 2; bases outside the gene matches: 2. The CDR3 nucleotides read TGCAGCGTTGAACAGGGACTAGCCACAGATACGCAGTATTTT. This codes for CSVEQGLATDTQYF.

The chain combines TRBV9 with TRBJ2-3; a possible D gene is TRBD1 (6 bases). This CDR3 is built from 14 residues. Trimming shortened V by 2 bases and J by 4 bases, and 11 bases separated the two germline ends. Germline V lookup: CDR1 SGDLS, CDR2 YYNGEE. The CDR3 DNA is TGTGCCAGCAGCGTCGGACAGAGACCAGATACGCAGTATTTT. As protein: CASSVGQRPDTQYF.